The entry below describes one TCR beta chain. This entry comes from a study of T cell changes during pregnancy in multiple sclerosis. Generated by immunoSEQ multiplex PCR, the TCRdb table keeps only in-frame clones and is missing some. Among some 27,000 clones listed, around 90% were seen once. This CDR3 is 16 amino acids long. Germline values: CDR1 SGHDT, CDR2 YYEEEE. With 2 bases clipped from V and 2 bases from J, the junction kept 10 bases outside the gene matches. This rearrangement joins TRBV5-6 to TRBJ2-7, with 7 bases matching TRBD1. The specimen was CD4+ T cells from peripheral blood mononuclear cells, collected in the first trimester of pregnancy. The receptor comes from a female donor in good health, enrolled as a control in a pregnancy study. The CDR3 is CASSFRTGTVPYEQYF. DNA for the CDR3: TGTGCCAGCAGCTTCCGAACCGGGACAGTCCCCTACGAGCAGTACTTC.